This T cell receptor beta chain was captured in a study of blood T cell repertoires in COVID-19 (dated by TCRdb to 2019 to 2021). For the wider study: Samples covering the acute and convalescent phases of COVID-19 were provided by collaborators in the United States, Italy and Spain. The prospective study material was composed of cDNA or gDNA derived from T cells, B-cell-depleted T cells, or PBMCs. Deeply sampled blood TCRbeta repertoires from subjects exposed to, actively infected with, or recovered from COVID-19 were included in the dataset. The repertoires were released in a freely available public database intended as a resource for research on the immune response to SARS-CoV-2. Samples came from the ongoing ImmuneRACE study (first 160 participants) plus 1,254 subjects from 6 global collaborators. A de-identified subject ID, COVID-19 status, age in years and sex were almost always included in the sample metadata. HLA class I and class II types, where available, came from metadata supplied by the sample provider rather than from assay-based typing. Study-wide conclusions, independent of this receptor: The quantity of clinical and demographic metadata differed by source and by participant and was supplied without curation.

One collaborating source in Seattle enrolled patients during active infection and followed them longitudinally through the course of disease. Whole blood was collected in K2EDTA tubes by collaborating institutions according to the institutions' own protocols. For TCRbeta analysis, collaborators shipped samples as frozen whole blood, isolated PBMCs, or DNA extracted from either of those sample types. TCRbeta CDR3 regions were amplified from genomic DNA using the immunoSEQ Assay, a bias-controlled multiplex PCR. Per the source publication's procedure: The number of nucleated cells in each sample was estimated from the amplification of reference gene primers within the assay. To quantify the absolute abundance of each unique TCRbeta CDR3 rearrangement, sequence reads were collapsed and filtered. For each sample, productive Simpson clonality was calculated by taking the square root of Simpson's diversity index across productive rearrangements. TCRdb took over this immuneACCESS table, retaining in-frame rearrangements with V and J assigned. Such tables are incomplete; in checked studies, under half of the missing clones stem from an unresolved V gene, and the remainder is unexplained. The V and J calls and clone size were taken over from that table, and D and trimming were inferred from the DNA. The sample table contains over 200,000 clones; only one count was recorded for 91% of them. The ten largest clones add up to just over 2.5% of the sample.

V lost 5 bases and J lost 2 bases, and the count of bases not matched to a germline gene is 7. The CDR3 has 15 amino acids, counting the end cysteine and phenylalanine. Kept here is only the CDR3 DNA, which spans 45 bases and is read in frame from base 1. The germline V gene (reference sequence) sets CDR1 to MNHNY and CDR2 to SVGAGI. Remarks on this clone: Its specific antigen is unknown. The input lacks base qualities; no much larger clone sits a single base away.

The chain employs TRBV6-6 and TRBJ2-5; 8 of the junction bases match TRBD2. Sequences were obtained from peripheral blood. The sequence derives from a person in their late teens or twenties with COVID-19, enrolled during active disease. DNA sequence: TGTGCCAGCAGTCGACCGTCTAGCGGGCAAGAGACCCAGTACTTC. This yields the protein CASSRPSSGQETQYF.